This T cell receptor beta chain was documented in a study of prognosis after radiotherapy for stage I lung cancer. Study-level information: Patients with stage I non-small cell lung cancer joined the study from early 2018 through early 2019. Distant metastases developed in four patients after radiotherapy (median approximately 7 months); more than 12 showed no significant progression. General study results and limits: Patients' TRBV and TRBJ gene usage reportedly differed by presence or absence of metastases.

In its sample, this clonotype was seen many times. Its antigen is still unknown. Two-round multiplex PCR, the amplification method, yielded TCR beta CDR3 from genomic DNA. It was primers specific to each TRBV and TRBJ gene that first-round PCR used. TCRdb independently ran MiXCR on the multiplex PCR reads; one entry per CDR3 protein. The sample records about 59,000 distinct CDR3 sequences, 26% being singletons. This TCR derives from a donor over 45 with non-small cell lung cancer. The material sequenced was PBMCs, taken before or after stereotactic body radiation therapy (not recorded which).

Written as DNA, the CDR3 is TGTGCCAGCAGCCATCACGGGACAGGGGTCGAGCAGTACTTC. Its protein is CASSHHGTGVEQYF. The chain has TRBV7-2 and TRBJ2-7, with 10 nucleotides matching TRBD1. Germline values: CDR1 SGHTA, CDR2 FQGNSA. This CDR3 is 14 amino acids long. V was clipped by 5 bases and J by 6 bases; unmatched bases: 7.